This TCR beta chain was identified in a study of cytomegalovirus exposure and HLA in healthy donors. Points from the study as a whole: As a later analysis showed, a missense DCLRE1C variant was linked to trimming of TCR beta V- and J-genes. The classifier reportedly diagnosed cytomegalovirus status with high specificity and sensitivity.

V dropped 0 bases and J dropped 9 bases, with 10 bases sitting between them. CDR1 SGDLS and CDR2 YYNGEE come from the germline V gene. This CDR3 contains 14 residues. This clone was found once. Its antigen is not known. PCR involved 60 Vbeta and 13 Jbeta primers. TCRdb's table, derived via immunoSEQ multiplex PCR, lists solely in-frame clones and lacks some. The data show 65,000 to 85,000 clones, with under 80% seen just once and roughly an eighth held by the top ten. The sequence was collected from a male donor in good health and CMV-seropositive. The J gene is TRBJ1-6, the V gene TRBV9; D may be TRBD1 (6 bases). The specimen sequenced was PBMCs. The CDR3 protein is CASSVEDRTSPLHF. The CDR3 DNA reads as TGTGCCAGCAGCGTAGAGGACAGAACTTCACCCCTCCACTTT. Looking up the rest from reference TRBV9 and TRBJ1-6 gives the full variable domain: DSGVTQTPKHLITATGQRVTLRCSPRSGDLSVYWYQQSLDQGLQFLIQYYNGEERAKGNILERFSAQQFPDLHSELNLSSLELGDSALYFCASSVEDRTSPLHFGNGTRLTVT.